A single TCR beta chain is shown here with its context. Its antigen is currently not known. Base qualities were left out, and no much larger clone turns up one base away. For survey sequencing of tumor libraries, mostly around 4.9 ug of input genomic DNA was used, and two replicates were run per sample. The immunoSEQ hsTCRbeta kit was used to prepare TCRbeta libraries, following the manufacturer's instructions. The completed libraries were mixed into a single pool at 3 nM, then sequenced with an Illumina NovaSeq 6000 S4 flow cell. From the authors' description of their analysis: Raw data preprocessing and quality control were performed with the immunoSEQ Analyzer. The analysis was restricted to productive rearrangements, with each unique CDR3 amino acid sequence defining a clonotype. Repertoire clonality was estimated as the Gini-Simpson index, which was calculated using the R package tcR. Gini indices were compared with Student's t test, and associations with tumor size change were assessed by Pearson correlation. This is the immuneACCESS table as TCRdb keeps it, with only in-frame sequences that have V and J called. A part of the clones is gone; compared with another copy, unresolved V genes explain less than half, and the rest is unexplained. V and J calls and clone size come straight from that table; D and trimming were deduced from the DNA. The sample profile shows about 15,000 clones; 30% to 45% of them were found once. Of the sample, just under 40% falls within the top ten clones.

This entry is derived from a study of neoadjuvant anti-PD-1 for oral cavity cancer (dated by TCRdb to the early 2020s). Study-wide context: Patients mostly received three to four biweekly doses of nivolumab at 3 mg/kg before curative-intent surgical resection. For patients who did not progress, a fourth nivolumab dose was given around day 43, followed by definitive surgical resection on days 50-56. Responders were defined as patients with complete response, partial response or stable disease by RECIST 1.1; non-responders were defined as patients with progression. There were 12 patients in the parent correlative cohort, and the response rate was around 30%.

The sample's time point label, in plain terms: after neoadjuvant nivolumab, at surgical resection. Patients had been newly diagnosed with stage II-IVA oral cavity squamous cell carcinoma, and no prior systemic or radiation treatment had been given to the patients. Everyone in the cohort had locally advanced, HPV-negative oral cavity squamous cell carcinoma. The samples were obtained from a longitudinal correlative study of a single-arm phase II trial testing neoadjuvant nivolumab in oral cavity squamous cell carcinoma. Subject-matched pre- and post-treatment PBMCs and tumors from three responders and three non-responders were subjected to genomic DNA-based TCRbeta sequencing. For tumor tissue, genomic DNA extraction relied on the Maxwell RSC DNA from Tissue kit. On the study overall, not on this receptor specifically: Higher pretreatment blood Treg/Th17 ratios correlated with both higher pretreatment blood TCRbeta clonality and lower post-treatment tumor TCRbeta clonality. Only a few patients per response group were included in the TCR analyses, and larger cohorts for validation were called for by the authors. Larger post-treatment sizes of preexisting intratumoral clones correlated with greater tumor shrinkage, suggesting expansion of preexisting clones contributed to response.

This sequence originates from a person aged 40 to 85 with oral cavity squamous cell carcinoma. Sequenced material: tumor tissue, taken after nivolumab (anti-PD-1) treatment.

The encoded CDR3 is CASSIYRDSNQPQHF. At the DNA level, the sequence is TGTGCCAGCAGCATATACAGGGACAGCAATCAGCCCCAGCATTTT. This chain joins TRBV11-2 to TRBJ1-5; the D segment could be TRBD1, given 6 matching bases. Counted from cysteine to phenylalanine, this CDR3 has 15 amino acids. The kept DNA is CDR3 alone, 45 bases in frame from the first base. V was cut back by 5 bases and J by 1 base, leaving a gap of 12 bases between them. The germline V gene gives CDR1 as SGHAT and CDR2 as FQNNGV. With the portions outside the CDR3 filled from the reference TRBV11-2 and TRBJ1-5 genes, the complete variable region becomes EAGVAQSPRYKIIEKRQSVAFWCNPISGHATLYWYQQILGQGPKLLIQFQNNGVVDDSQLPKDRFSAERLKGVDSTLKIQPAKLEDSAVYLCASSIYRDSNQPQHFGDGTRLSIL.